Each of the 6 T cell receptor beta chains below was sequenced from the same sample in a study of cytotoxic CD8 clonotypes in ibrutinib-treated CLL (dated by TCRdb to the early 2020s). The time point label corresponds to: 12 months on ibrutinib. The library was generated by the immunoSEQ multiplex PCR assay. This immuneACCESS table, as held by TCRdb, lists in-frame sequences with V and J called but not all clones. Of the missing ones, under half trace to an unresolved V gene in checked studies; the others have no known cause. Within this sample are approximately 100,000 clones, with 78% of them counted one time only. The ten largest clones capture about 34% of the sample. This specimen consisted of PBMCs, obtained after 12 months of ibrutinib treatment. The origin of the receptors is a human donor with chronic lymphocytic leukemia.

This clone came up once. The chain carries TRBV28 and TRBJ2-7, with D possibly matching TRBD1 (6 bases). V gave up 4 bases and J gave up 3 bases, with 19 bases separating them. This CDR3 is 16 amino acids long. Germline CDR1 MDHEN, CDR2 SYDVKM. CDR3 sequence reads: CASSSPSERGNYEQYF. In DNA form, the CDR3 reads TGTGCCAGCAGTTCTCCCTCGGAGAGGGGGAACTACGAGCAGTACTTC.

The chain couples TRBV6-6 to TRBJ1-1, with D uncertain. V was trimmed by 2 bases and J by 1 base, leaving 11 bases between them. This CDR3 is 15 amino acids long. Germline lookup yields CDR1 MNHNY and CDR2 SVGAGI (reference sequence). The DNA for the CDR3 is TGTGCCAGCAGTTACCGGGCGAACCCGAACACTGAAGCTTTCTTT. Its protein is CASSYRANPNTEAFF.

J is TRBJ2-5 and V is TRBV10-3; D ambiguous. The V and J ends lost 6 bases and 3 bases respectively, with 8 bases between them. Germline CDR1 reads ENHRY; CDR2 reads SYGVKD. This CDR3 spans 12 amino acids. CDR3 in amino acids: CAIRAEKETQYF. The CDR3 coding sequence is TGTGCCATCAGGGCCGAAAAAGAGACCCAGTACTTC.

This sequence joins TRBV27 and TRBJ2-7; D perhaps matches TRBD1 (6 bases). V lost 7 bases to trimming and J lost 5 bases, with 18 bases between them. Germline CDR1 reads MNHEY; CDR2 reads SMNVEV (reference sequence). The CDR3 runs to 14 residues. In nucleotides, the CDR3 is TGTGCCAGCACCCGCGACAGGTCAGCCCACGAGCAGTACTTC. This translates into CASTRDRSAHEQYF.

V usage is TRBV7-3 and J usage is TRBJ2-5; 8 nucleotides agree with TRBD1. From germline, CDR1 is SGHTA and CDR2 FQGTGA. This CDR3 contains 14 residues. Trimming at V came to 5 bases and at J to 4 bases, leaving 6 bases not matched to a gene. The CDR3 loop reads CASSPGGRIETQYF. DNA for the CDR3: TGTGCCAGCAGCCCAGGGGGCCGTATAGAGACCCAGTACTTC.

The chain employs TRBV5-1 and TRBJ2-4; D gene unclear. CDR3 length: 13 residues. Germline V gene data show CDR1 as SGHRS and CDR2 as YFSETQ. V lost 4 bases, J lost 8 bases, and 13 bases lay in between. The chain's CDR3 is CASSLQLQDIQYF. The CDR3 region has the DNA TGCGCCAGCAGCCTACAGCTTCAGGACATTCAGTACTTC.